This TCR beta chain emerged from a study of PD-1 blockade in classical Hodgkin lymphoma. Measured with immunoSEQ multiplex PCR; TCRdb has only the in-frame clones, and not every one. This table has approximately 52,000 clones, approximately 86% appearing once. As regards this clone: Its antigen is currently unknown.

Time point noted: cycle 4 day 1 (C4D1), after 5 to 7 weeks of nivolumab. All patients relapsed after autologous stem cell transplantation, and brentuximab vedotin exposure varied. Findings and caveats of the study: Complete responders entered with baseline diversity on par with newly diagnosed patients, the results showed. At baseline, newly diagnosed patients reportedly showed less TCR diversity than healthy donors. Unlike CD8+ TCR diversity, which did not rise significantly by C4D1, CD4+ TCR diversity did.

The sequence came from a human donor with classical Hodgkin lymphoma. Material: peripheral blood mononuclear cells (PBMCs), obtained before the fourth cycle of nivolumab.

As DNA, the CDR3 is TGTGCCAGCAGTGGCCGACAGAGAATCACTGAAGCTTTCTTT. Translated, it gives CASSGRQRITEAFF. This chain joins TRBV27 and TRBJ1-1, with D tentatively TRBD1 (5 bases). The CDR3 loop spans 14 amino acids. In germline, CDR1 is MNHEY, CDR2 SMNVEV (reference sequence). Trimming shortened V by 5 bases and J by 4 bases, and 14 bases separated the two germline ends.